Included here is one T cell receptor beta chain sequence, with context. Its antigen is currently not known. Base qualities are not provided; no much larger clone lies one nucleotide away. The method was the immunoSEQ multiplex PCR assay. For the multiplex PCR, a mixture combining 60 forward primers for TCR Vbeta segments and 13 reverse primers for TCR Jbeta segments was used. A multiplex PCR assay on genomic DNA amplified the CDR3 region of rearranged TCR beta genes. The amplified TCR beta libraries were sequenced on the Illumina HiSeq System as 87-base-pair reads. Concerning the study's data processing: A later analysis counted tens of millions of unique TCR beta chains across the 640 or so repertoires, and approximately 11 million of these chains were shared by at least two donors. Raw reads were error-corrected and collapsed into unique sequences by a nearest-neighbor algorithm in which closely related sequences were merged to remove PCR and sequencing errors. To assign V, D and J gene segments, CDR3 sequences were aligned to IMGT reference sequences. For a sequence to be retained, a match of at least six nucleotides was required to both a V gene segment and a J gene segment. A rearrangement counted as productive if the CDR3 had no stop codons and remained in frame with V and J, and every other rearrangement counted as non-productive. CDR3 was defined according to IMGT convention as the region running from the second conserved V-encoded cysteine to the conserved J-encoded phenylalanine. The earlier analysis of about 560 of the donors excluded any sequence lacking an unambiguous match to a single V gene segment. In an earlier analysis of almost 600 of the donors, a V segment was called functional when productive rearrangements were above 56.7%, and segregating when the standard deviation between donors exceeded 5%. A statistical classification framework was developed to diagnose cytomegalovirus status using the catalog of TCR beta chain sequences. In a later analysis, TCR nucleotide sequences were compared against IMGT/GENE-DB human TR gene sequences so that V and J genes could be assigned. A later analysis assigned CDR3 sequences and most-parsimonious VDJ recombination scenarios with the TCRdist pipeline. A later analysis defined each TCR beta chain by its CDR3 amino acid sequence plus V-gene family, and excluded reads lacking a unique V-gene family. In a later analysis, nearly 600 highly shared, low-generation-probability nucleotide sequences were removed to address suspected cross-contamination and a sequencing artifact. For each public chain, a later analysis derived a clonal expansion index from normalized ranks of inferred template counts within each repertoire. A later analysis computed generation probabilities with a VDJ recombination model fitted to out-of-frame rearrangements, and checked the results against IGoR. Hypergeometric tests were used in a later analysis to score TCR-TCR, TCR-HLA and TCR-CMV co-occurrence, with a repertoire-size bias correction applied to the TCR pairs. In a later analysis, false discovery rates were estimated by permuting HLA or CMV assignments 20 times. A later analysis grouped co-occurring TCRs with DBSCAN, adding TCRdist sequence similarity when clustering within HLA-allele-positive subsets. Co-occurrence clustering excluded repertoires with fewer than 30,000 or more than 120,000 public chains, plus five with anomalous nucleotide sharing. This is the immuneACCESS table as TCRdb keeps it, with only in-frame sequences that have V and J called. A part of the clones is gone; compared with another copy, unresolved V genes explain less than half, and the rest is unexplained. That table furnishes V, J and clone size, whereas the DNA furnished D and trimming. The sample table shows some 110,000 clones, and roughly 80% are seen once. The ten biggest clones cover approximately 1.7% of the sample.

The sample originates from a study of cytomegalovirus exposure and HLA in healthy donors listed by TCRdb under 2017. Regarding the complete study: An earlier analysis of some 600 of the donors reported approximately 300 Gb of sequence data and 95 million to 130 million unique TCR beta sequences obtained from roughly 170 million T cells. Every discovery cohort repertoire had been produced on one sequencing platform. Across around 400 genotyped donors of the cohort, an average of roughly 200,000 unique TCR beta nucleotide sequences per donor were sequenced, and 15% to 20% of those sequences were non-productive. Class I and class II HLA loci were covered by the typing at four-digit resolution. In the later analysis, no new phenotypic data were used to find candidate immune exposures; instead, reliance was placed on TCR beta sequences and their occurrence across donors. A few DR-DQ haplotypes were treated as single units for association and clustering because of strong linkage in the cohort. The aim of the study was to test whether cataloging public T cell receptors could identify signatures of past pathogen exposure. In addition to the first cohort of 666 subjects, a separate validation cohort of 100 to 150 different subjects was used. A later analysis re-examined previously published TCR beta repertoires from more than 550 donors and added high-resolution HLA genotyping to investigate patterns of TCR occurrence. The number of donors typed differed by locus, with 629-630 for A, B, C, DRB1 and DQB1, around 560 for DQA1, about 610 for DPA1, and 400 to 490 for DPB1. Approximately 310 gigabases of sequencing data and tens of millions of unique TCR sequences were included in an early release covering roughly 700 HLA-typed donors. The genetic ancestry cluster associated with self-reported Caucasian donors included 70% to 85% of the roughly 400 genotyped donors. An earlier analysis of approximately 630 of the donors applied high-throughput TCR beta sequencing to assess whether each TCR beta V gene segment acted as functional or pseudogenic. The study used immunosequencing to profile the T cell repertoires of 670 or so subjects and linked those repertoires to cytomegalovirus serostatus. Donor age, sex, ethnicity and CMV serostatus were collected together with the repertoire data. High-throughput TCR immunosequencing, statistical association of individual TCRs with disease status, and machine learning were combined to predict cytomegalovirus infection status. In a later genetic analysis, genome-wide SNP genotypes for about 55% of the roughly 700 donors were used, and that subset was treated as a discovery cohort.

Paper-wide results and their limitations: According to the authors, the approach could potentially be generalized to other disease states and immunological phenotypes. Some IMGT-functional V segments, including TRBV6-2 and TRBV6-3, could not be distinguished by the 87-base-pair reads and were therefore excluded. The presence/absence analyses assumed that sequencing depth was roughly uniform across donors, and that assumption may not be true. Correlated functional status among segregating V segments might reflect linkage disequilibrium, but an unknown experimental factor could not be ruled out. A cluster of highly shared sequence variants was judged likely to represent a technical artifact of the sequencing pipeline. A total of some 180 TCR beta chains were listed by the study as associated with cytomegalovirus. Because some donors lacked HLA typing at each locus, the association tests relied only on the typed subset. According to a later analysis, TCR association rates differed among HLA loci, with DRB1 alleles showing the most associated TCRs and HLA-C alleles showing the fewest. A later analysis found that HLA-associated TCR beta chains were more clonally expanded and had lower generation probabilities than equally common non-associated chains. An earlier analysis of 587 of the donors showed that most TCR beta V segments appeared in productive rearrangements either about 87% or about 30% of the time, which broadly matched IMGT annotations. Specific HLA alleles were associated with 15,000 to 20,000 TCR beta sequences at a false discovery rate of 0.05 in a later analysis. According to a later analysis, parvovirus B19, influenza, CMV and Epstein-Barr virus appeared linked to several top co-occurrence clusters. A further reported finding was that TCR beta sequences accurately predicted the HLA-A and HLA-B alleles for most subjects in the first cohort. In a later genetic analysis, a missense DCLRE1C variant was associated with V-gene and J-gene trimming of TCR beta chains, and the association was replicated in an independent cohort. When HLA alleles, especially DR and DQ, strongly co-occurred, TCR associations were difficult to assign to individual alleles. The only immune exposure information available for the cohort was CMV serostatus. According to a later analysis, most CMV-associated TCR beta chains appeared to be HLA-restricted, and the HLA associations seemed to be driven largely by CMV exposure. A later genetic analysis reported fewer N-insertions in productive TCRs among donors in an Asian-associated ancestry cluster than the roughly 700-donor mean. Because counts were too low, roughly 18 rarely observed V segments, including chromosome 9 orphons, were left out of the earlier analysis of approximately 500 of the donors. The cohort was sequenced for TCR beta chains only, and without alpha or paired-chain data the features that could be detected were limited. In vitro tests confirmed that a few of the cytomegalovirus-associated TCR beta chains recognize cytomegalovirus antigens. In both the original and validation cohorts, the classifier was reported to diagnose cytomegalovirus status with high specificity and sensitivity. Most TCR sequences were observed very rarely across donors, whereas some public TCRs were present in many individuals.

The cohort consisted of hundreds of healthy bone marrow donors. All cohort members were sampled while nominally healthy, although unrecorded immune exposures were likely present. The donor was CMV seronegative and was included in the group of about 350 seronegative cohort members. Every donor gave a peripheral blood sample, and the peripheral blood mononuclear cells from that sample were used for TCR beta sequencing. The Qiagen DNeasy Blood Extraction Kit was used to extract genomic DNA from the blood cell samples. V is pruned by 6 bases and J by 5 bases, leaving 7 bases of the junction without a gene match. Sequences MNHEY (CDR1) and SVGAGI (CDR2) are obtained from the germline V gene. The CDR3 runs 14 residues from the cysteine to the phenylalanine. Only the CDR3 portion is preserved as DNA: 42 bases, with reading frame beginning at the first base.

Source material: PBMCs. The sequence was obtained from a woman aged 40 to 50 in good health and CMV-seronegative. Rearrangement joined TRBV6-5 to TRBJ2-1; 7 junctional bases match TRBD2. The CDR3 here reads CASRRRGFNNEQFF. The nucleotide sequence is given as TGTGCCAGCAGACGGCGGGGGTTTAACAATGAGCAGTTCTTC.